In its sample, the clone carrying this T cell receptor beta chain was seen a few times. Its target is not known. This sample stems from a study of beta chain features in type 1 diabetes. V was pared by 6 bases and J by 7 bases, with 10 bases of the junction left unmatched. The CDR3 contains 15 residues. From germline, CDR1 is SEHNR and CDR2 FQNEAQ (reference sequence). Overall study results and limits: A cDNA-based sequencing approach could over-represent cells with high TCR expression. Patients' naive, central memory and Treg TCRB repertoires seemed closer to one another than those of healthy donors. Among all four CD4+ subsets, Type 1 diabetes patients had TCRB CDR3s that were moderately but significantly shorter.

Sequencing targeted expressed TCRB transcripts, as all isolated RNA had been reverse transcribed. Repertoires were generated with immunoSEQ multiplex PCR, while TCRdb's copy carries only in-frame clones and drops some. There are a few hundred thousand clones in the sample; approximately 15% occur only once, and 0.015% to 0.017% lies in the top ten. Without exception, sorted populations had purity beyond 95%. The sequence derives from a man between 18 and 35 years old with type 1 diabetes. The specimen was naive CD4+ T cells from blood. V is TRBV7-9 and J is TRBJ2-7, with 12 bases lining up with TRBD1. The CDR3 sequence is CASRWDRGPIGEQYF. The CDR3 DNA sequence: TGTGCCAGCAGATGGGACAGGGGGCCAATCGGGGAGCAGTACTTC.